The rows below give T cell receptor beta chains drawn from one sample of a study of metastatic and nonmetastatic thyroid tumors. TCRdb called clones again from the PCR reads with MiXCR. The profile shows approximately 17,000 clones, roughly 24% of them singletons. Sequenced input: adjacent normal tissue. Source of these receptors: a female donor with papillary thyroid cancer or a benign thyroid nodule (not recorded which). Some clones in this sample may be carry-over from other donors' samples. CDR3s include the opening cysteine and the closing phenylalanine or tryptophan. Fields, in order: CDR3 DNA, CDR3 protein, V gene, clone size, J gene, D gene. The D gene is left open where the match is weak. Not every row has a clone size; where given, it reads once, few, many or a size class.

TGTGCCTGGAGGGGGAAGGGATGGACTGAAGCTTTCTTT | CAWRGKGWTEAFF | TRBV30 | few | TRBJ1-1 | .
TGTGCCAGCAGCCAGAGGGGGCGCGGGGATACGCAGTATTTT | CASSQRGRGDTQYF | TRBV7-2 | . | TRBJ2-3 | TRBD1
TGTGCCAGCAGCGTAGCCTTTCAGCAGTTCTTC | CASSVAFQQFF | TRBV9 | . | TRBJ2-1 | .
TGTGCCAGCAGTTTAGAACCCCGACTAGCCCATGAGCAGTTCTTC | CASSLEPRLAHEQFF | TRBV12-3/TRBV12-4 | . | TRBJ2-1 | TRBD2
TGTGCCAGCAGCGACTTAGCCTACAATGAGCAGTTCTTC | CASSDLAYNEQFF | TRBV6-1 | few | TRBJ2-1 | .
TGTGCCAGCAGTTCAAGTAAGGGTTTGCAGTTGTCAGCTTTCTTT | CASSSSKGLQLSAFF | TRBV6-1 | . | TRBJ1-1 | .
TGTGCCAGCAGAACTACAGGGATGGGACAGCCCCAGCATTTT | CASRTTGMGQPQHF | TRBV2 | few | TRBJ1-5 | .
TGTGCCAGCAGACAGGGGGGCGGCGATGAAAAACTGTTTTTT | CASRQGGGDEKLFF | TRBV6-1 | few | TRBJ1-4 | TRBD1
TGTGCCAGCAGCGTCGGGTCTGGGGTCGAGCAGTACTTC | CASSVGSGVEQYF | TRBV9 | . | TRBJ2-7 | .
TGTGCCAGCAGTGGCCTGATAGCCATCGGGGAGCTGTTTTTT | CASSGLIAIGELFF | TRBV2 | once | TRBJ2-2 | .
TGCAGTGCTGGGGTCGGCGGTAACACCACATATTTT | CSAGVGGNTTYF | TRBV20-1 | . | TRBJ1-3 | .
TGTGCCAGCGTAGGGGTAAATGAGCAGTTCTTC | CASVGVNEQFF | TRBV6-1 | medium-sized | TRBJ2-1 | .
TGTGCCAGCAGTGAAGAATTAGCGGGAGGTATAGAGACCCAGTACTTC | CASSEELAGGIETQYF | TRBV2 | . | TRBJ2-5 | TRBD2
TGTGCCAGCAGCTCCGGACTAGCGGGAGGAGACAATGAGCAGTTCTTC | CASSSGLAGGDNEQFF | TRBV11-2 | . | TRBJ2-1 | TRBD2
TGCAGTGCCCAGTATTCCTACGAGCAGTACTTC | CSAQYSYEQYF | TRBV20-1 | few | TRBJ2-7 | .
TGTGCCAGCAGCCCCTATCGGGGGGGACTAGCGGGTCCCGGCGACAATGAGCAGTTCTTC | CASSPYRGGLAGPGDNEQFF | TRBV7-2 | medium-sized | TRBJ2-1 | TRBD2
TGTGCCAGCAGAAGGGGGATCGGGTCCCAAGAGACCCAGTACTTC | CASRRGIGSQETQYF | TRBV6-1 | . | TRBJ2-5 | .
TGTGCCTGGAGACAGGGTGGCTACACCTTC | CAWRQGGYTF | TRBV30 | once | TRBJ1-2 | .
TGTGCCAGCAGCCATACGACAGGGACGTTTGGCTACACCTTC | CASSHTTGTFGYTF | TRBV12-3/TRBV12-4 | . | TRBJ1-2 | TRBD1
TGTGCCAGCAGTTACGCGGGCAATCAGCCCCAGCATTTT | CASSYAGNQPQHF | TRBV6-6 | . | TRBJ1-5 | .
TGTGCCAGCAGCTTAGAGGCATCCTACGAGCAGTACTTC | CASSLEASYEQYF | TRBV11-2 | . | TRBJ2-7 | .
TGTGCCAGCACCGGACAGGGAAGTTCTGGAAACACCATATATTTT | CASTGQGSSGNTIYF | TRBV6-1 | few | TRBJ1-3 | TRBD1
TGTGCCAGCAGTTTGCCGGGCGGGGAGCTGTTTTTT | CASSLPGGELFF | TRBV12-3/TRBV12-4 | few | TRBJ2-2 | .
TGTGCCAGCAGGAAAGACCGCAACTCTGGAGACACCATATATTTT | CASRKDRNSGDTIYF | TRBV6-1 | few | TRBJ1-3 | .
TGTGCCGTACAAGGGAGGGGCGCGGATACGCAGTATTTT | CAVQGRGADTQYF | TRBV28 | few | TRBJ2-3 | TRBD2
TGTGCCAGCACCCGTGCACCCCCCGGGACAGGGTACAATGAGCAGTTCTTC | CASTRAPPGTGYNEQFF | TRBV27 | . | TRBJ2-1 | TRBD1
TGTGCCTGGACGGAGGACGGACAGCCCCAGCATTTT | CAWTEDGQPQHF | TRBV30 | once | TRBJ1-5 | .
TGTGCCACCCAGTCCAGGGTGAACACCGGGGAGCTGTTTTTT | CATQSRVNTGELFF | TRBV24-1 | medium-sized | TRBJ2-2 | .
TGTGCCAGCAGGACTAGTCCAGGGGCTACGGGGCAGTACTTC | CASRTSPGATGQYF | TRBV11-2 | few | TRBJ2-7 | .
TGCGCCAGCAGCTTGATTGAGGTTACCGGGGAGCTGTTTTTT | CASSLIEVTGELFF | TRBV5-1 | . | TRBJ2-2 | .
TGTGCCACCAGTGAGCCTCGGACGGACAATGAGCAGTTCTTC | CATSEPRTDNEQFF | TRBV24-1 | medium-sized | TRBJ2-1 | .
TGCAGTGCTATATTCGCGGATCTCCCCTACGAGCAGTACTTC | CSAIFADLPYEQYF | TRBV20-1 | . | TRBJ2-7 | .
TGTGCCAGCAGCGTAGGTCCAGGGGACTCTAACTATGGCTACACCTTC | CASSVGPGDSNYGYTF | TRBV9 | . | TRBJ1-2 | .
TGTGCCAGCAGGCCAAACAGGAGAGGCGAGCAGTACTTC | CASRPNRRGEQYF | TRBV6-2/TRBV6-3 | few | TRBJ2-7 | .
TGTGCCAGCAGCTTATACAGGGGATCTAGCACCGGGGAGCTGTTTTTT | CASSLYRGSSTGELFF | TRBV14 | . | TRBJ2-2 | TRBD1
TGTGCCAGCAGCATCGACAGGGGATCACCCCTCCACTTT | CASSIDRGSPLHF | TRBV7-9 | once | TRBJ1-6 | TRBD1
TGTGCCAGCAGTTTACGGACAGGGAGCAATCAGCCCCAGCATTTT | CASSLRTGSNQPQHF | TRBV28 | . | TRBJ1-5 | TRBD1
TGTGCCAGAGACTTGGGCGCTGACTCCGAAGCTTTCTTT | CARDLGADSEAFF | TRBV7-3 | . | TRBJ1-1 | .
TGCAGTGCTCCTACCGTAGCGGGAGGAGTTAACACCGGGGAGCTGTTTTTT | CSAPTVAGGVNTGELFF | TRBV20-1 | . | TRBJ2-2 | TRBD2
TGTGCCAGCAGCGCCGGGCCGAATCTCGAGCAATACTTC | CASSAGPNLEQYF | TRBV11-3 | . | TRBJ2-7 | .
TGTGCCAGCAGTAACGGCGCACTGGCCTCTGACGCTGAAGCTTTCTTT | CASSNGALASDAEAFF | TRBV6-1 | . | TRBJ1-1 | .
TGTGCCAGCAGTTCACGGGACAGGGTCGGGACTAGCGGGTCACTCTACGAGCAGTACTTC | CASSSRDRVGTSGSLYEQYF | TRBV28 | few | TRBJ2-7 | TRBD2
TGCGCCAGCAGCTTGGCAGGACGCGGGAGGGCGTTCGACGAGCAGTACTTC | CASSLAGRGRAFDEQYF | TRBV5-1 | . | TRBJ2-7 | TRBD2
TGTGCCAGCAGCCAAGAATATGGCTACACCTTC | CASSQEYGYTF | TRBV6-1 | . | TRBJ1-2 | .
TGCAGTGCTAGAGATCTCGGGGGAATAGGGGCCCTCCACAATGAGCAGTTCTTC | CSARDLGGIGALHNEQFF | TRBV20-1 | . | TRBJ2-1 | .
TGCAGTGCTAGAGATGAAGCAGGTGCTTGGGAGCAGTACTTC | CSARDEAGAWEQYF | TRBV20-1 | . | TRBJ2-7 | .
TGTGCCAGCAGTTCCCCTGGGGGTGGGGAGCAGTACTTC | CASSSPGGGEQYF | TRBV27 | . | TRBJ2-7 | .
TGTGCCAGCAGTTTTACGGGGAGCAAAGAGACCCAGTACTTC | CASSFTGSKETQYF | TRBV27 | . | TRBJ2-5 | .
TGTGCCAGCAGCCCCCCCAACGGCTCGAGCTCCTACGAGCAGTACTTC | CASSPPNGSSSYEQYF | TRBV5-8 | medium-sized | TRBJ2-7 | .
TGTGCCAGCAGTGCTAGCGGGAGGGCCTACAATGAGCAGTTCTTC | CASSASGRAYNEQFF | TRBV6-1 | few | TRBJ2-1 | TRBD2
TGTGCCAGCAGCTTACCCTCGGGACAGAGGGGTCAGCCCCAGCATTTT | CASSLPSGQRGQPQHF | TRBV5-8 | . | TRBJ1-5 | TRBD1
TGTGCCAGCAGTTCGAAGGGGCCAAGGGCTGGCTACACCTTC | CASSSKGPRAGYTF | TRBV28 | . | TRBJ1-2 | .
TGCAGTGCTAGAGGGACAGCCTATTCCTACGAGCAGTACTTC | CSARGTAYSYEQYF | TRBV20-1 | . | TRBJ2-7 | .
TGTGCCATCAGTTCTCTAGGGAATTTTGGACACGATGGTTACACCTTC | CAISSLGNFGHDGYTF | TRBV6-6 | few | TRBJ1-2 | .
TGTGCCGGAGGAGGACCGATAATCTATGGCTACACCTTC | CAGGGPIIYGYTF | TRBV6-1 | medium-sized | TRBJ1-2 | .
TGTGCCAGTGGCTCCTTGGGGCCGAACTATGGCTACACCTTC | CASGSLGPNYGYTF | TRBV19 | few | TRBJ1-2 | .
TGTGCCACCTCACTAGGATCGGGGGAGCAGTTCTTC | CATSLGSGEQFF | TRBV24-1 | . | TRBJ2-1 | .
TGTGCCAGCAGTTACTCCCGGGGACAGAATGAAAAACTGTTTTTT | CASSYSRGQNEKLFF | TRBV6-5 | . | TRBJ1-4 | TRBD1
TGTGCCAGCAGTTACTCAGGGGCGGGGGCTTTACCCAGAAACATTCAGTACTTC | CASSYSGAGALPRNIQYF | TRBV6-5 | . | TRBJ2-4 | .